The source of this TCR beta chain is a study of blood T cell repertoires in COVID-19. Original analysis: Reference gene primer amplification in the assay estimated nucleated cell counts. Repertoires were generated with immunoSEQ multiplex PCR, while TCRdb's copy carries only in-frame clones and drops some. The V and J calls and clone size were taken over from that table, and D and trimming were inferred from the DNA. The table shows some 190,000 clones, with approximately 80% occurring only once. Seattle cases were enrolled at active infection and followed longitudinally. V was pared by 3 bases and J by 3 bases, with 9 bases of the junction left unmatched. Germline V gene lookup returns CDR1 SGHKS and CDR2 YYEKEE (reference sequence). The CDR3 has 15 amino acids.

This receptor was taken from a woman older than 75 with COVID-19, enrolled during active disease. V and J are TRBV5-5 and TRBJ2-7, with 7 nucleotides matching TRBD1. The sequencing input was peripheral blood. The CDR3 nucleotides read TGTGCCAGCAGCTCTGGACAGGCCGTCTACTACGAGCAGTACTTC. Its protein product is CASSSGQAVYYEQYF.